This section outlines one TCR beta chain sequence together with its context. This CDR3 contains 14 residues. Germline V gene sequence: CDR1 MNHEY, CDR2 SVGEGT. Unmatched junction bases numbered 9, after V lost 7 bases and J lost 5 bases. Next came a second PCR, run for 7 to 11 cycles, which used a sample-barcoded 5' primer along with a J-beta primer mix. TCRdb processed the 5' RACE reads anew with MiXCR; each CDR3 protein has one entry. The table records around 1,000,000 distinct CDR3 sequences, roughly 24% of them present only once. The source of the sample is a study of blood T cells in healthy people across ages. This sample also appeared in a second study, on T cells of mothers and their children. That investigation notes: A few healthy Caucasian mothers gave samples, and so did their six children.

The genes are TRBV6-2 or TRBV6-3 and TRBJ1-1; 8 bases align to TRBD1. The sample consisted of blood. This sequence was found in a girl under 10 years old in good health. The CDR3 DNA reads TGTGCCAGCACTCCGGACAGGGCCGGTACTGAAGCTTTCTTT. Amino acid sequence: CASTPDRAGTEAFF.